This entry lists 15 T cell receptor beta chains sequenced from one sample in a study of shared clonotypes between healthy human individuals. Here immunoSEQ multiplex PCR was the method, and the copy in TCRdb shows in-frame clones only, minus some. The sample has some 740,000 clones; more than 85% are singletons. Selected positively for CCR7 and CD45RO-negative, naive CD8 cells excluded terminally differentiated effector memory CD45RA+ cells. Input material: naive CD8+ T cells sorted from blood. The receptors come from a man aged 25 to 40 in good health.

In its sample, this clone was seen once. V gene TRBV25-1 combines with J gene TRBJ2-1; D ambiguous. There are 13 residues in the CDR3. V dropped 0 bases and J dropped 14 bases, with 14 bases sitting between them. Germline V gene data show CDR1 as MGHDK and CDR2 as SYGVNS. The DNA of the CDR3 is TGTGCCAGCAGTGAATATTTGCCGCACCGAAAGTTCTTC. It is translated as CASSEYLPHRKFF.

This chain connects TRBV28 to TRBJ1-5; no clear D gene. The CDR3 consists of 14 residues. Germline V CDR1 and CDR2: MDHEN, SYDVKM. V was trimmed by 3 bases and J by 0 bases, leaving 6 bases between them. Written as DNA, the CDR3 is TGTGCCAGCAGTTTTCGGGGTAGCAATCAGCCCCAGCATTTT. This encodes CASSFRGSNQPQHF.

The rearrangement joins TRBV19 to TRBJ2-7, with D uncertain. Germline V gene sequence: CDR1 LNHDA, CDR2 SQIVND (reference sequence). The CDR3 is 13 residues long. V lost 4 bases to trimming and J lost 2 bases, with 9 bases between them. This CDR3 reads CASSNPGAYEQYF. In DNA form, the CDR3 reads TGTGCCAGTAGTAACCCTGGAGCCTACGAGCAGTACTTC.

The chain has TRBV28 and TRBJ2-1; no clear D. The CDR3 is 16 amino acids. CDR1 and CDR2 (germline): MDHEN, SYDVKM. Trimming took 6 bases from V and 0 from J, leaving 15 bases between them. CDR3 DNA sequence: TGTGCCAGCAGCAAGACCATGAGCAGCTCCTACAATGAGCAGTTCTTC. This codes for CASSKTMSSSYNEQFF.

This CDR3 reads CASTPASARFEQYF. CDR3 nucleotides: TGTGCCAGCACCCCCGCTAGCGCCCGCTTCGAGCAGTACTTC. The rearrangement links TRBV27 to TRBJ2-7, with a tentative D call TRBD2 (6 bases). V was trimmed by 7 bases and J by 6 bases, leaving 19 bases between them. CDR3 length equals 14 residues. Germline CDR1 and CDR2: MNHEY and SMNVEV (reference sequence).

Remarks on this clone: In the same sample, other DNA sequences code for this CDR3. V gene TRBV7-9 combines with J gene TRBJ2-1; D possibly uses TRBD1 or TRBD2 (5 bases each). Trimming removed 5 bases from V and 3 bases from J, with 14 bases in between. CDR3 length equals 15 residues. The germline CDR1 and CDR2 sequences are SEHNR and FQNEAQ (reference sequence). CDR3 sequence reads: CASSPLGTFYNEQFF. The CDR3 region has the DNA TGTGCCAGCAGCCCTCTAGGGACCTTCTACAATGAGCAGTTCTTC.

The rearrangement uses TRBV9 and TRBJ1-1; D gene unclear. Deletions cut 6 bases from V and 1 base from J, with 16 bases between. CDR1 and CDR2 (germline): SGDLS, YYNGEE. The CDR3 totals 15 residues. The CDR3 DNA sequence: TGTGCCAGCACCAGGAATGAAAGAGCGAACACTGAAGCTTTCTTT. Its translation is CASTRNERANTEAFF.

The chain recombines TRBV9 with TRBJ2-2; the D is unclear. V was clipped by 2 bases and J by 2 bases, with 16 bases between them. Germline V gene sequence: CDR1 SGDLS, CDR2 YYNGEE. CDR3 length equals 17 residues. CDR3: CASSVRVRAANTGELFF. The DNA of the CDR3 is TGTGCCAGCAGCGTTAGAGTAAGGGCGGCTAACACCGGGGAGCTGTTTTTT.

V is TRBV2 and J is TRBJ1-5, with D perhaps TRBD1 (5 bases). The CDR3 runs to 13 residues. The germline gives CDR1 SNHLY, CDR2 FYNNEI. V lost 5 bases and J lost 6, with 11 bases in between. Here the CDR3 DNA reads TGTGCCAGCAGTTCCAGGGCGGGTCAGCCCCAGCATTTT. This codes for CASSSRAGQPQHF.

The CDR3 DNA sequence: TGTGCCAGCAGCTTGGCCGGTCGACCCCGCTCTGGAAACACCATATATTTT. It codes for CASSLAGRPRSGNTIYF. The genes are TRBV5-4 and TRBJ1-3, with D unclear. Germline values: CDR1 SGHNT, CDR2 YYREEE (reference sequence). Trimming pared 0 bases from V and 0 bases from J, leaving 13 bases between. CDR3 size: 17 residues.

The chain combines TRBV10-3 with TRBJ1-4; TRBD1 might be the D (6 bases). Trimming removed 4 bases from V and 4 bases from J, with 10 bases in between. Per the germline V gene, CDR1 is ENHRY and CDR2 is SYGVKD. This CDR3 comprises 14 residues. Here the CDR3 reads CAISGDRINEKLFF. CDR3 coding DNA: TGTGCCATCAGTGGAGACAGGATTAATGAAAAACTGTTTTTT.

CDR3 in DNA: TGCAGCGTTGCCGACCCCCCGCTGAATGAGCAGTTCTTC. It yields the protein CSVADPPLNEQFF. The genes are TRBV29-1 and TRBJ2-1; D not certain. Trimming took 4 bases from V and 7 from J, leaving 14 bases between them. The CDR3 extends over 13 amino acids. Germline CDR1 and CDR2: SQVTM and ANQGSEA.

With respect to this clone: Being one base from a much bigger clone, this may be a read error. This sequence joins TRBV7-9 and TRBJ2-7; the D is unclear. V shed 5 bases and J shed 3 bases, with 5 bases lying between them. Per the germline V gene, CDR1 is SEHNR and CDR2 is FQNEAQ (reference sequence). The CDR3 is 11 amino acids. CDR3 in amino acids: CASSPFYEQYF. DNA of the CDR3: TGTGCCAGCAGCCCCTTCTACGAGCAGTACTTC.

The chain recombines TRBV5-1 with TRBJ2-7; TRBD1 agrees at 9 bases. The germline gives CDR1 SGHRS, CDR2 YFSETQ. The CDR3 contains 17 residues. J gave up 7 bases and V 4 bases, and 18 bases lay outside the gene matches. This chain's CDR3 is CASSLKLPGQGRGEQYF. Here the CDR3 DNA reads TGCGCCAGCAGCCTCAAACTTCCGGGACAGGGAAGGGGAGAGCAGTACTTC.

The chain links TRBV6-6 to TRBJ2-5; possible D gene TRBD2, 7 bases. CDR1 and CDR2 (germline): MNHNY, SVGAGI (reference sequence). This CDR3 is 16 amino acids long. V lost 4 bases and J 5 bases, leaving 20 bases between the germline ends. CDR3 DNA: TGTGCCAGCAGTTCCGGGAGTGGGGGGGCAGGTGAGACCCAGTACTTC. Translation gives CASSSGSGGAGETQYF.